A single sample is the source of the 11 T cell receptor beta chains below, sequenced in a study of cytomegalovirus exposure and HLA in healthy donors. Use of 60 Vbeta and 13 Jbeta primers characterized the PCR. Only in-frame clones appear in the TCRdb table, and some are missing; sequencing was by immunoSEQ multiplex PCR. Found here are some 78,000 clones, about four fifths of them singletons; the top ten hold approximately 30%. Sequencing was carried out using PBMCs. These receptor sequences come from a man in his forties or fifties in good health and CMV-seropositive.

The chain employs TRBV7-3 and TRBJ2-5, with D perhaps matching TRBD2 (6 bases). Germline V gives CDR1 SGHTA, CDR2 FQGTGA. V lost 5 bases, J lost 4 bases, and 23 bases lay in between. The CDR3 runs to 17 residues. In DNA, the CDR3 is TGTGCCAGCAGCGAGCACGGGGATCAGGGACTTGGAGAGACCCAGTACTTC. It encodes CASSEHGDQGLGETQYF.

The rearrangement joins TRBV6-4 to TRBJ1-2; 7 bases map to TRBD1. This CDR3 is 13 amino acids long. Germline lookup yields CDR1 MRHNA and CDR2 SNTAGT. With V trimmed by 3 bases and J by 7 bases, 5 bases remained unmatched. DNA of the CDR3: TGTGCCAGCAGTGAACAAGGGACAGTTGGCTACACCTTC. This encodes CASSEQGTVGYTF.

Details on this clone: An end of the junction differs from the germline gene, which may be a read error. The chain joins TRBV7-9 to TRBJ2-5; D remains ambiguous. CDR1 is SEHNR, CDR2 FQNEAQ, per germline (reference sequence). The CDR3 is made up of 13 amino acids. As DNA, the CDR3 is TGTTCCAGCAGCTCACTATCCCGAGAGACCCAGTACTTC. Translation: CSSSSLSRETQYF.

The gene calls are TRBV6-5 and TRBJ1-6, with D possibly being TRBD1 (5 bases). Trimming took 6 bases from V and 3 from J, leaving 9 bases between them. Germline values: CDR1 MNHEY, CDR2 SVGAGI. This CDR3 contains 14 residues. This chain's CDR3 is CASSKQVYNSPLHF. The CDR3 bases are TGTGCCAGCAGCAAACAGGTCTATAATTCACCCCTCCACTTT.

This chain joins TRBV11-3 and TRBJ2-5; 9 positions match TRBD2. Near its end, the DNA agrees better with TRBJ2-7, so the J call may be wrong. The CDR3 has 16 residues. Germline CDR1 SGHNT, CDR2 YENEEA. CDR3 sequence (DNA): TGTGCCAGCAGCTTAGTGAGCGGGCGGGAGGGCCGCGAGCAGTACTTC. It is translated as CASSLVSGREGREQYF.

This clone showed up just once. The genes are TRBV30 and TRBJ1-2; D is ambiguous. The CDR3 runs 14 residues. In germline, CDR1 is GTSNPN, CDR2 SVGIG (reference sequence). Trimming removed 4 bases at V and 8 bases at J, with 20 bases between. The CDR3 DNA follows: TGTGCCTGGACGGAGGATTTCACACTGGGGGGCTACACCTTC. This encodes CAWTEDFTLGGYTF.

This clone was found once. This sequence joins TRBV5-4 and TRBJ2-3; 7 bases are shared with TRBD2. After removal of 2 bases from V and 0 bases from J, the junction contained 3 bases not matched to a gene. The CDR3 spans 15 residues. The germline gives CDR1 SGHNT, CDR2 YYREEE (reference sequence). In nucleotides, the CDR3 is TGTGCCAGCAGCTTACCTAGCGGTAGCACAGATACGCAGTATTTT. Encoded protein: CASSLPSGSTDTQYF.

The chain links TRBV5-1 to TRBJ2-3; 8 nucleotides line up with TRBD2. Germline loops: CDR1 SGHRS, CDR2 YFSETQ. The CDR3 covers 16 residues. The V gene end was trimmed by 3 bases and the J gene end by 1 base; junction bases not matched to a gene: 7. The CDR3 spells CASSSVLADGTDTQYF. CDR3 in DNA: TGCGCCAGCAGCTCCGTACTAGCGGACGGCACAGATACGCAGTATTTT.

The chain couples TRBV11-1 to TRBJ1-2; tentative D call: TRBD1 (6 bases). Looked up from germline, CDR1 is SGHAT and CDR2 is FQDESV (reference sequence). The CDR3 runs to 13 residues. Trimming took 5 bases from V and 5 from J, leaving 12 bases between them. The CDR3 region is CASSETGVYGYTF. The DNA of the CDR3 is TGTGCCAGCAGCGAGACAGGTGTATATGGCTACACCTTC.

This rearrangement joins TRBV5-6 to TRBJ1-1, with 7 bases that match TRBD1. From germline, CDR1 is SGHDT and CDR2 YYEEEE. Trimming took 1 base from V and 9 from J; bases not matched to a gene: 18. CDR3 length: 17 amino acids. CDR3 amino acids: CASSLKFTGVANDKAFF. CDR3 nucleotide sequence: TGTGCCAGCAGCTTGAAGTTCACAGGGGTAGCAAACGACAAAGCTTTCTTT.

This clone occurred once. This chain connects TRBV30 to TRBJ1-4; unclear D gene. Germline CDR1 GTSNPN, CDR2 SVGIG (reference sequence). Trimming stripped 3 bases from V and 7 bases from J, with 9 bases between. The CDR3 sequence is 12 residues long. As DNA, the CDR3 is TGTGCCTGGAGAGAGGCGGGTGAAAAACTGTTTTTT. Encoded protein: CAWREAGEKLFF.